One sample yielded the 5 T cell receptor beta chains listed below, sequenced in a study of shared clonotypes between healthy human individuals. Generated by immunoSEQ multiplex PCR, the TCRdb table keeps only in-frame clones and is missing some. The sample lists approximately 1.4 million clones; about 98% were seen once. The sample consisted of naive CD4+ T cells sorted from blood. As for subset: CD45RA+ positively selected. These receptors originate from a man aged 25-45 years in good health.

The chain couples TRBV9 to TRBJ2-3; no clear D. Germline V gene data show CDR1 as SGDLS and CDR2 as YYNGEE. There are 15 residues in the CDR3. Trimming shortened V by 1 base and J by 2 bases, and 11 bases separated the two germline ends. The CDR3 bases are TGTGCCAGCAGCGTAACCTTTGTCGACACAGATACGCAGTATTTT. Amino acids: CASSVTFVDTDTQYF.

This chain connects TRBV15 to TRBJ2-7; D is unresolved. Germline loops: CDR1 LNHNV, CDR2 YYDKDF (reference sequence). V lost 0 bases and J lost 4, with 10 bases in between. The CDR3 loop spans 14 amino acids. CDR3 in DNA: TGTGCCACCAGCAGAGAACAGATTCAGTACGAGCAGTACTTC. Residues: CATSREQIQYEQYF.

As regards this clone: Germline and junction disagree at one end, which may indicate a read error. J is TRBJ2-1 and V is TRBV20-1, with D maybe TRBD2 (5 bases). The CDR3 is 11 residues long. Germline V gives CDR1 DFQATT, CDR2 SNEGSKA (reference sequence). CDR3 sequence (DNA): TGCAGTGCTCGAGAAGATCGGGGGCAGTTCTTC. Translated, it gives CSAREDRGQFF.

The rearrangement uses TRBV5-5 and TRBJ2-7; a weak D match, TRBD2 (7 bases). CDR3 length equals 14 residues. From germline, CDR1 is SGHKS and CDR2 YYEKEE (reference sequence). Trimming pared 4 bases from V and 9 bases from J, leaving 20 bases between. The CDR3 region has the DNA TGTGCCAGCAGCCCCGAACCCAACAGGGAGGGGCAGTACTTC. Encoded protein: CASSPEPNREGQYF.

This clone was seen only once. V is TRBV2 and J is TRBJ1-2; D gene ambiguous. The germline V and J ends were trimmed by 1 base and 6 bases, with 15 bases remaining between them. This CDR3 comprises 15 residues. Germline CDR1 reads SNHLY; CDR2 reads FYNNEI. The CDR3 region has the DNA TGTGCCAGCAGTGAAGAGCGGGGTTTCGCCGATGGCTACACCTTC. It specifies CASSEERGFADGYTF.